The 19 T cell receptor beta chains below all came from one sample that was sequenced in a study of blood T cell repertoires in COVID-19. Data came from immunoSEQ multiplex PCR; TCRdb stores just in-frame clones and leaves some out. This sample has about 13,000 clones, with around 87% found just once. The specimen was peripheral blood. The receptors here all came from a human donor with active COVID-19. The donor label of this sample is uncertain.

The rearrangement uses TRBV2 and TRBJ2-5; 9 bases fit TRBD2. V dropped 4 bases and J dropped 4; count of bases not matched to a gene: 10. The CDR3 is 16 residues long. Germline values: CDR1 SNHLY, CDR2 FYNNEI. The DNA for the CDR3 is TGTGCCAGCAGTGGACGGATAGCGGGGGAACGAGAGACCCAGTACTTC. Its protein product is CASSGRIAGERETQYF. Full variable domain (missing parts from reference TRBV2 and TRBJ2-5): EPEVTQTPSHQVTQMGQEVILRCVPISNHLYFYWYRQILGQKVEFLVSFYNNEISEKSEIFDDQFSVERPDGSNFTLKIRSTKLEDSAMYFCASSGRIAGERETQYFGPGTRLLVL.

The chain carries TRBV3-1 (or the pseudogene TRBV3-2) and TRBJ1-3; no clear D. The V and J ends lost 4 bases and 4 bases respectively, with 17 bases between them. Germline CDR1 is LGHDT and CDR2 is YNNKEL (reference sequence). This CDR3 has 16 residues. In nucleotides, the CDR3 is TGTGCCAGCAGCCCTTCTGCCGGGGTCAGGGGAAACACCATATATTTT. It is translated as CASSPSAGVRGNTIYF.

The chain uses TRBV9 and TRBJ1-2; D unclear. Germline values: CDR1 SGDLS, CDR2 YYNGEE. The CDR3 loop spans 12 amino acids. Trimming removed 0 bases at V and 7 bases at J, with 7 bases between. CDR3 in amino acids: CASSVDSFGYTF. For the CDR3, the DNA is TGTGCCAGCAGCGTAGACTCTTTTGGCTACACCTTC. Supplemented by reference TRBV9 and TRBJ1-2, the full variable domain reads DSGVTQTPKHLITATGQRVTLRCSPRSGDLSVYWYQQSLDQGLQFLIQYYNGEERAKGNILERFSAQQFPDLHSELNLSSLELGDSALYFCASSVDSFGYTFGSGTRLTVV.

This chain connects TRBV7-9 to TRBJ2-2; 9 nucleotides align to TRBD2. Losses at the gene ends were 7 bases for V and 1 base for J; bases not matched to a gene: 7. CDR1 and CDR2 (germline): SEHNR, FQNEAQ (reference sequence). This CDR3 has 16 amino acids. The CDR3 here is CASTPSGGLNTGELFF. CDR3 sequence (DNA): TGTGCCAGCACCCCAAGCGGGGGGCTGAACACCGGGGAGCTGTTTTTT.

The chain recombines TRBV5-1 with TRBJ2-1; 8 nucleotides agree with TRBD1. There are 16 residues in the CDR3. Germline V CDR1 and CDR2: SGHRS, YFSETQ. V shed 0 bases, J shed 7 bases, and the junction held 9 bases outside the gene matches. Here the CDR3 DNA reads TGCGCCAGCAGCTTGGAGGGCAGGGGGCTCGCTAATGAGCAGTTCTTC. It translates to CASSLEGRGLANEQFF.

In DNA form, the CDR3 reads TGTGCCAGCAGTTTATGGGGCATTCCGTATTTT. Translated: CASSLWGIPYF. This chain connects TRBV27 to TRBJ2-3, with TRBD1 as a possible D gene (5 bases). In germline, CDR1 is MNHEY, CDR2 SMNVEV (reference sequence). The V and J ends lost 1 base and 14 bases respectively, with 10 bases between them. This CDR3 is 11 amino acids long.

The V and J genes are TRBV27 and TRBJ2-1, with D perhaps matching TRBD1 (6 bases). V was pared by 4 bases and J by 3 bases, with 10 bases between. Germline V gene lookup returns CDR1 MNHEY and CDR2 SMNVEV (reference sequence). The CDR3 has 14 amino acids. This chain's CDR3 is CASSSDRFYNEQFF. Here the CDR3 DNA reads TGTGCCAGCAGTTCGGACAGATTCTACAATGAGCAGTTCTTC.

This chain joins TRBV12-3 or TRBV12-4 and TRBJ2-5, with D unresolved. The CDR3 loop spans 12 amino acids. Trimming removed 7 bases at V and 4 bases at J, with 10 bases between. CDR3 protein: CASTLIGETQYF. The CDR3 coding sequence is TGTGCCAGCACTTTGATCGGAGAGACCCAGTACTTC.

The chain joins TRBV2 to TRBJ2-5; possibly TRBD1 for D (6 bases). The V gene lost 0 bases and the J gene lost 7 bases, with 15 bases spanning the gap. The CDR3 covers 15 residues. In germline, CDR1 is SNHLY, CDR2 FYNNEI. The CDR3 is CASSEAEQGLGTQYF. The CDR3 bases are TGTGCCAGCAGTGAAGCAGAACAGGGTTTAGGGACCCAGTACTTC.

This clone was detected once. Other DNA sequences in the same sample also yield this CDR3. The chain's CDR3 is CASANGGAEGGEQYF. CDR3 coding DNA: TGTGCCAGCGCAAACGGGGGGGCGGAGGGGGGCGAGCAGTACTTC. The chain employs TRBV6-5 and TRBJ2-7; TRBD2 aligns across 8 bases. CDR3 length: 15 residues. Germline CDR1 reads MNHEY; CDR2 reads SVGAGI. Trimming took 8 bases from V and 6 from J; bases not matched to a gene: 15.

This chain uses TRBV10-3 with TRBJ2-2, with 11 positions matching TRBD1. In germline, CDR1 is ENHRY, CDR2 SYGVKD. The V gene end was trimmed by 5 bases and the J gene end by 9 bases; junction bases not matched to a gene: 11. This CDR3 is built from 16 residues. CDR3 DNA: TGTGCCATCAGTAGAGGACAGGGGGCGGTCGACCGGGAGCTGTTTTTT. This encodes CAISRGQGAVDRELFF.

The CDR3 is CASSQDPRNTEAFF. In nucleotides, the CDR3 is TGCGCCAGCAGCCAAGATCCTCGTAACACTGAAGCTTTCTTT. This sequence joins TRBV4-3 and TRBJ1-1; D call uncertain. From germline, CDR1 is LGHNA and CDR2 YSLEER. V was shortened by 0 bases and J by 2 bases, with 7 bases between the two germline ends. The CDR3 loop spans 14 amino acids.

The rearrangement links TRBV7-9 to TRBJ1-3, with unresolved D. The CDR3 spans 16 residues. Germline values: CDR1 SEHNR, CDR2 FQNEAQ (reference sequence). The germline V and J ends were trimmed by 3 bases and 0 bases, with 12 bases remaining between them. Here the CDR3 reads CASSLGRGGSGNTIYF. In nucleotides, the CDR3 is TGTGCCAGCAGCTTGGGAAGAGGAGGCTCTGGAAACACCATATATTTT.

Written as DNA, the CDR3 is TGTGCCAGCAAAGGACTGTCGAGGGATCCTGAAGCTTTCTTT. It translates to CASKGLSRDPEAFF. The chain employs TRBV2 and TRBJ1-1; D gene uncertain. This CDR3 region has 14 residues. The V gene's germline CDR1 is SNHLY and CDR2 FYNNEI. V was pared by 7 bases and J by 6 bases, with 18 bases between.

This CDR3 reads CASSASGGTDTQYF. In DNA, the CDR3 is TGTGCCAGTAGTGCTTCGGGAGGGACAGATACGCAGTATTTT. The chain combines TRBV19 with TRBJ2-3, with 8 bases identical to TRBD2. The CDR3 has 14 residues. Germline V gene data show CDR1 as LNHDA and CDR2 as SQIVND (reference sequence). V dropped 5 bases and J dropped 3; count of bases not matched to a gene: 4.

CDR3 coding DNA: TGCGCCAGCAGCCAAGATCTAGTGGTTCAAGAGACCCAGTACTTC. It encodes CASSQDLVVQETQYF. The chain employs TRBV4-3 and TRBJ2-5; D is unclear. V was pared by 0 bases and J by 2 bases, with 10 bases between. The CDR3 totals 15 residues. Germline loops: CDR1 LGHNA, CDR2 YSLEER.

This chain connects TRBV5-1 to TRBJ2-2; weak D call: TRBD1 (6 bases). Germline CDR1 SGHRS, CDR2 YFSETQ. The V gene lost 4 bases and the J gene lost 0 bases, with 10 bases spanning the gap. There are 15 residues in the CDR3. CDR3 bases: TGCGCCAGCAGCACCGGGACATCGAACACCGGGGAGCTGTTTTTT. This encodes CASSTGTSNTGELFF.

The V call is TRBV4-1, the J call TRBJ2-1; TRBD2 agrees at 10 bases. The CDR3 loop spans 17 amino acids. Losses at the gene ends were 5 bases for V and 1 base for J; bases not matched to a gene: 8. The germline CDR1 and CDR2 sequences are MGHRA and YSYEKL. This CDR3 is CASSASGGYGSYNEQFF. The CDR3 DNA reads TGCGCCAGCAGCGCTAGCGGGGGATATGGATCCTACAATGAGCAGTTCTTC.

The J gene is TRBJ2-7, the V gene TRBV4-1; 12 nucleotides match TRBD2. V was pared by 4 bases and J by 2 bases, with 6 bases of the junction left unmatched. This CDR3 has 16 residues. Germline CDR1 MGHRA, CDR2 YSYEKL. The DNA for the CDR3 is TGCGCCAGCAGCCGGGAGGCTAGCGGGGGGGCCTACGAGCAGTACTTC. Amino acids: CASSREASGGAYEQYF.